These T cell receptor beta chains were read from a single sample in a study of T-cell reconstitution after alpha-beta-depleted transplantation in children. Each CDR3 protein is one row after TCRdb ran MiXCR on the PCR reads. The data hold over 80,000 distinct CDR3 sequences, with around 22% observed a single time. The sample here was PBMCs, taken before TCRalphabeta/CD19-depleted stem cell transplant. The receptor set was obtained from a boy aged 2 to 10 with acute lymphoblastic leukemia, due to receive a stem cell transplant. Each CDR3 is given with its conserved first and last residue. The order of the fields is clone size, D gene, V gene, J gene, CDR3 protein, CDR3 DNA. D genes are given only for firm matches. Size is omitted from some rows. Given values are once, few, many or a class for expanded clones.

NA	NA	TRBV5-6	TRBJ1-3	CASSSRAGFSGNTIYF	TGTGCCAGCAGCTCGAGGGCAGGTTTTTCTGGAAACACCATATATTTT
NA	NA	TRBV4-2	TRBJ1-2	CASSRAPGTEHSPGGYTF	TGTGCCAGCAGCCGAGCCCCCGGGACTGAGCACTCACCAGGCGGCTACACCTTC
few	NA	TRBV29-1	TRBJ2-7	CSVAGTTKGYEQYF	TGCAGCGTTGCCGGGACCACCAAAGGATACGAGCAGTACTTC
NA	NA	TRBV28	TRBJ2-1	CASSPALGGDNEQFF	TGTGCCAGCAGCCCGGCCCTTGGGGGAGACAATGAGCAGTTCTTC
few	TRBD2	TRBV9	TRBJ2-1	CASSMGGDEQFF	TGTGCCAGCAGCATGGGGGGGGATGAGCAGTTCTTC
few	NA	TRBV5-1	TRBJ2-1	CASSISGGARSYNEQFF	TGCGCCAGCAGCATTAGCGGAGGGGCGCGCTCCTACAATGAGCAGTTCTTC
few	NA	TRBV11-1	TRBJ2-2	CASSLVAGAEGPTGELFF	TGTGCCAGCAGCTTAGTCGCCGGAGCGGAGGGGCCCACCGGGGAGCTGTTTTTT
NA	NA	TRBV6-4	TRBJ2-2	CASSPGMDTGELFF	TGTGCCAGCAGTCCCGGGATGGACACCGGGGAGCTGTTTTTT
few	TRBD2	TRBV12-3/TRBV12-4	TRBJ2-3	CASSGRTSGLDTQYF	TGTGCCAGCAGTGGTAGGACTAGCGGGCTTGATACGCAGTATTTT
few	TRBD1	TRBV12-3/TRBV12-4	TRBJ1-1	CALRQGTANTEAFF	TGTGCCCTAAGACAGGGAACCGCTAACACTGAAGCTTTCTTT
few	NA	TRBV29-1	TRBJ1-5	CGGGKPNQPQHF	TGCGGTGGGGGGAAACCTAATCAGCCCCAGCATTTT
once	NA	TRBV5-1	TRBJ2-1	CASSLARAEGPYNEQFF	TGCGCCAGCAGCTTGGCCCGAGCGGAGGGCCCCTACAATGAGCAGTTCTTC
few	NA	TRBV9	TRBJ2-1	CASSVGSRILNEQFF	TGTGCCAGCAGCGTCGGGAGTAGGATATTAAATGAGCAGTTCTTC
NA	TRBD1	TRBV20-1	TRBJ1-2	CSASEFGTDYGYTF	TGCAGTGCTAGCGAATTCGGGACAGACTATGGCTACACCTTC
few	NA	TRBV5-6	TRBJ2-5	CASSLFTAQETQYF	TGTGCCAGCAGCTTGTTCACAGCCCAAGAGACCCAGTACTTC
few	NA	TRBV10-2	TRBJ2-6	CASSGQGSGANVLTF	TGCGCCAGCAGTGGGCAGGGGTCTGGGGCCAACGTCCTGACTTTC
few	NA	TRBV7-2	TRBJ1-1	CASSLDSLGGTEAFF	TGTGCCAGCAGCTTGGACAGTCTGGGAGGGACTGAAGCTTTCTTT
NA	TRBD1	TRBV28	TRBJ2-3	CASSLPGQFTDTQYF	TGTGCCAGCAGTCTGCCGGGACAGTTCACAGATACGCAGTATTTT
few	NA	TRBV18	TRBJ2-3	CASSPGPKDTQYF	TGTGCCAGCTCACCGGGACCTAAGGATACGCAGTATTTT
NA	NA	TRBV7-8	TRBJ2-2	CASSLGRRGPGTGELFF	TGTGCCAGCAGCTTAGGGAGGAGGGGGCCTGGGACCGGGGAGCTGTTTTTT
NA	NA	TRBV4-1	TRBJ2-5	CASSRLSGGQETQYF	TGCGCCAGCAGCCGCCTTAGCGGAGGGCAAGAGACCCAGTACTTC
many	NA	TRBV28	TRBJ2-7	CASSLLMTGSYEQYF	TGTGCCAGCAGCCTTTTGATGACAGGTTCCTACGAGCAGTACTTC
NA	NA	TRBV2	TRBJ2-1	CASSGVDEQFF	TGTGCCAGCAGTGGTGTGGATGAGCAGTTCTTC
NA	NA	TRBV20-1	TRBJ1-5	CSARGQTSNQPQHF	TGCAGTGCTAGAGGACAGACTAGCAATCAGCCCCAGCATTTT
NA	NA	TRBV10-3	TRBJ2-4	CAISAGGRVQGNIQYF	TGTGCCATCAGTGCGGGGGGCAGGGTCCAAGGGAACATTCAGTACTTC
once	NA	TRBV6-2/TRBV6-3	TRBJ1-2	CASSTGRQTYGYTF	TGTGCCAGCAGTACAGGGCGCCAAACCTATGGCTACACCTTC
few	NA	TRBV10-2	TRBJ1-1	CASRAATGGDTEAFF	TGCGCCAGCAGGGCCGCCACGGGCGGAGACACTGAAGCTTTCTTT
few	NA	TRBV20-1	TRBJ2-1	CSARPDGNEQFF	TGCAGTGCTAGGCCGGACGGCAATGAGCAGTTCTTC
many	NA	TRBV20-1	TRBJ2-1	CSARSSGTGRNEQFF	TGCAGTGCCCGATCCTCCGGGACCGGTCGGAATGAGCAGTTCTTC
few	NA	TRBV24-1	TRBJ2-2	CATSRSSANTGELFF	TGTGCCACCAGTAGGTCTAGCGCGAACACCGGGGAGCTGTTTTTT
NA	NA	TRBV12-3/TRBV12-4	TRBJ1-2	CASSLSSAGAGYGYTF	TGTGCCAGCAGTTTAAGTTCGGCAGGGGCGGGCTATGGCTACACCTTC
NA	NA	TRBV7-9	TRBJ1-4	CASSYYPETNEKLFF	TGTGCCAGCAGCTATTACCCAGAAACTAATGAAAAACTGTTTTTT
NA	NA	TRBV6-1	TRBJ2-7	CASRPGHSYEQYF	TGTGCCAGCAGACCGGGACATTCCTACGAGCAGTACTTC
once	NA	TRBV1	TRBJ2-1	CTSSQRGGGASNEQFF	TGCACCAGCAGCCAGAGGGGCGGAGGGGCGTCCAATGAGCAGTTCTTC
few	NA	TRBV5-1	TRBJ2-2	CASSLETRRNTGELFF	TGCGCCAGCAGCTTGGAAACTCGGCGGAACACCGGGGAGCTGTTTTTT
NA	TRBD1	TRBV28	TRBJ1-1	CASSSDRKNTEAFF	TGTGCCAGCAGTTCGGACAGGAAGAACACTGAAGCTTTCTTT
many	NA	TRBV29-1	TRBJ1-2	CSVGDQGSGYGYTF	TGCAGCGTCGGGGATCAGGGGTCTGGCTATGGCTACACCTTC
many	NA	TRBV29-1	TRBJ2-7	CSVDGRPPGYEQYF	TGCAGCGTTGATGGCAGGCCTCCCGGCTACGAGCAGTACTTC
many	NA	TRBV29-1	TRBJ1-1	CSVDWAQSNTEAFF	TGCAGCGTTGACTGGGCCCAATCTAACACTGAAGCTTTCTTT
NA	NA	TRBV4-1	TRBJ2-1	CASSQVDLGWSNEQFF	TGCGCCAGCAGCCAAGTCGACCTCGGGTGGAGTAATGAGCAGTTCTTC
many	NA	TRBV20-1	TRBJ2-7	CSARDPAGWYEQYF	TGCAGTGCTAGAGATCCGGCGGGGTGGTACGAGCAGTACTTC
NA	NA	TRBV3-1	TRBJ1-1	CASSHTGEAFF	TGTGCCAGCAGCCATACAGGGGAAGCTTTCTTT